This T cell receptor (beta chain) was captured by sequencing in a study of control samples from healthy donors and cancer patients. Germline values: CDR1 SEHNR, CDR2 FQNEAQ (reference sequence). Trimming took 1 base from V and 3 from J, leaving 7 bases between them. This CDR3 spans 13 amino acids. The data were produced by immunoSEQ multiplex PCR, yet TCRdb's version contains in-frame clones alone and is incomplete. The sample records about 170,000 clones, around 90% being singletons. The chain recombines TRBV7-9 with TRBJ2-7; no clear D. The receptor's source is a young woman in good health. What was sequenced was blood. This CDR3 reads CASSLDGYYEQYF. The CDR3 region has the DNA TGTGCCAGCAGCTTAGATGGATACTACGAGCAGTACTTC.